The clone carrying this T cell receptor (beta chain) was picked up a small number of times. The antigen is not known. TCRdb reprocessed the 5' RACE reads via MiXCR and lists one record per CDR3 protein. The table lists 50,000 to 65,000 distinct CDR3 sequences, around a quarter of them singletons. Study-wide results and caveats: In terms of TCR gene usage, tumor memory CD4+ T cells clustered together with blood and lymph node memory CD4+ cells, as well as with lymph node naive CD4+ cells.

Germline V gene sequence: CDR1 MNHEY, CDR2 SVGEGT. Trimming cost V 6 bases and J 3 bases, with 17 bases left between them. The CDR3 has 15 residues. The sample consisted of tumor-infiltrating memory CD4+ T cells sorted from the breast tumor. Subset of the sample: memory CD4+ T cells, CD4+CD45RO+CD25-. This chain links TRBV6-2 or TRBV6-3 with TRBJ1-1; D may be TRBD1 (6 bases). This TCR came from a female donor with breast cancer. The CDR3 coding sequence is TGTGCCAGCAGAGGGGGTCCCAAGTGGGACACTGAAGCTTTCTTT. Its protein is CASRGGPKWDTEAFF.